Following are 8 T cell receptor beta chains from one sample sequenced in a study of T cells in localized non-small cell lung cancer (dated by TCRdb to the early 2020s). Libraries were prepared through the immunoSEQ multiplex PCR assay. TCRdb's version of the immuneACCESS table is confined to in-frame rearrangements and falls short of the full clone set. An unresolved V gene accounts for under half of the shortfall where checked; the remainder is of unknown origin. Here the sample has over 45,000 clones; about 87% occur a single time. About a sixth of the sample goes to the ten largest clones. The material sequenced was PBMCs, taken before any cancer treatment. The receptors stem from a female donor with stage II lung adenocarcinoma.

CDR3 protein: CASSLEGRGSPDTQYF. The CDR3 coding sequence is TGTGCCAGCAGCTTAGAGGGCAGGGGGTCGCCAGATACGCAGTATTTT. This rearrangement joins TRBV7-6 to TRBJ2-3; 7 bases fit TRBD1. The CDR3 runs 16 residues. The J segment lost 4 bases and the V segment lost 1 base, leaving 8 bases of the junction unmatched. Germline lookup yields CDR1 SGHVS and CDR2 FNYEAQ.

This clone was observed once. This rearrangement joins TRBV15 to TRBJ2-1; 14 bases align to TRBD2. CDR1 and CDR2 from the germline V gene are LNHNV and YYDKDF (reference sequence). The CDR3 covers 16 residues. Germline trimming cut 5 bases from V and 6 bases from J; bases unmatched to any gene: 6. CDR3 sequence: CATSVRTSGGRNEQFF. The CDR3 DNA is TGTGCCACCAGCGTTAGGACTAGCGGGGGGCGCAATGAGCAGTTCTTC.

The chain is built from TRBV5-1 and TRBJ1-4, with TRBD1 matching 8 bases. Per the germline V gene, CDR1 is SGHRS and CDR2 is YFSETQ. Trimming removed 5 bases from V and 6 bases from J; junction bases left unmatched: 12. CDR3 length: 16 amino acids. The CDR3 DNA reads as TGCGCCAGCAGTTCTTTCGGACAGGGCTCTTATGAAAAACTGTTTTTT. Translated: CASSSFGQGSYEKLFF.

The chain couples TRBV5-4 to TRBJ2-2; tentatively, D is TRBD1 (5 bases). The germline V gene has CDR1 SGHNT and CDR2 YYREEE (reference sequence). The CDR3 has 15 residues. The V gene lost 2 bases and the J gene lost 3 bases, with 11 bases spanning the gap. CDR3 region: CASSFGRGDTGELFF. In DNA form, the CDR3 reads TGTGCCAGCAGCTTTGGTAGGGGCGACACCGGGGAGCTGTTTTTT.

This clone was seen just once. CDR3 nucleotides: TGTGCCAGTAGTCTATCAGGGGTCGGAAATGAAAAACTGTTTTTT. This encodes CASSLSGVGNEKLFF. This rearrangement joins TRBV19 to TRBJ1-4; possible D gene TRBD1, 6 bases. Germline loops: CDR1 LNHDA, CDR2 SQIVND (reference sequence). The CDR3 loop spans 15 amino acids. The V end was cut by 5 bases, the J end by 5 bases, with 15 bases between.

The genes are TRBV7-8 and TRBJ1-4; 7 bases agree with TRBD1. Germline assignment: CDR1 SGHVS and CDR2 FQNEAQ. This CDR3 has 15 amino acids. Trimming cost V 1 base and J 6 bases; bases outside gene matches: 5. The CDR3 sequence: CASSLVAGGYEKLFF. CDR3 nucleotide sequence: TGTGCCAGCAGCTTAGTGGCAGGGGGGTATGAAAAACTGTTTTTT.

The gene calls are TRBV11-2 and TRBJ2-2, with 9 positions matching TRBD1. From germline, CDR1 is SGHAT and CDR2 FQNNGV. The CDR3 has 15 residues. V shed 1 base, J shed 6 bases, and the junction held 3 bases outside the gene matches. The CDR3 DNA follows: TGTGCCAGCAGCTTAGGAGACAGGGGGGCCGGGGAGCTGTTTTTT. It yields the protein CASSLGDRGAGELFF. Supplemented by reference TRBV11-2 and TRBJ2-2, the full variable domain reads EAGVAQSPRYKIIEKRQSVAFWCNPISGHATLYWYQQILGQGPKLLIQFQNNGVVDDSQLPKDRFSAERLKGVDSTLKIQPAKLEDSAVYLCASSLGDRGAGELFFGEGSRLTVL.

The chain employs TRBV18 and TRBJ2-7; D perhaps matches TRBD1 (6 bases). Trimming cost V 6 bases and J 0 bases, with 12 bases left between them. The V gene's germline CDR1 is KGHSH and CDR2 LQKENI. The CDR3 contains 14 residues. CDR3 sequence: CASSDRDISYEQYF. The CDR3 nucleotides are TGTGCCAGCTCCGACCGGGACATCTCCTACGAGCAGTACTTC.